This T cell receptor beta chain was obtained from a study of blood T cell repertoires in COVID-19. The wider study: T cells, B-cell-depleted T cells, or PBMCs provided the cDNA or gDNA that served as material.

The data were produced by immunoSEQ multiplex PCR, yet TCRdb's version contains in-frame clones alone and is incomplete. This sample has about 140,000 clones, with more than 65% found just once. There are 10 residues in the CDR3. Trimming removed 5 bases from V and 8 bases from J, with 6 bases in between. Germline V gene lookup returns CDR1 LNHDA and CDR2 SQIVND (reference sequence). This chain connects TRBV19 to TRBJ1-1; no definite D call. The receptor's source is a human donor in a cohort sampled during active COVID-19. Sample: peripheral blood. For the CDR3, the DNA is TGTGCCAGTAGTGACTACGAAGCTTTCTTT. Its protein is CASSDYEAFF. The full variable domain, its missing parts supplied by reference TRBV19 and TRBJ1-1, is DGGITQSPKYLFRKEGQNVTLSCEQNLNHDAMYWYRQDPGQGLRLIYYSQIVNDFQKGDIAEGYSVSREKKESFPLTVTSAQKNPTAFYLCASSDYEAFFGQGTRLTVV.